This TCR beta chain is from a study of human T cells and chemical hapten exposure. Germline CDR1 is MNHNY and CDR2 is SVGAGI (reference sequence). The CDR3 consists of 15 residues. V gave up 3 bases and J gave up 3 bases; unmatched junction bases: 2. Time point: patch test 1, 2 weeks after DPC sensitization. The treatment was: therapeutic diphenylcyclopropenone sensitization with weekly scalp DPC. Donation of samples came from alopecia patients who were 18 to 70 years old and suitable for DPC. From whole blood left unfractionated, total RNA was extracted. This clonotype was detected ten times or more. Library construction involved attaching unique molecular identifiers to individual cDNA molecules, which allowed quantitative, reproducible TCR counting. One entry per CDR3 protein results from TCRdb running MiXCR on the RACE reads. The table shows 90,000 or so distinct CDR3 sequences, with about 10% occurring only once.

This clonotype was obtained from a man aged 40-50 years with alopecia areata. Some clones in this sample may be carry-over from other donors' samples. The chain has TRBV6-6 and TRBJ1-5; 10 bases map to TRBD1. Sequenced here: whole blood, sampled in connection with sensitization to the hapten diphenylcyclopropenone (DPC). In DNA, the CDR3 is TGTGCCAGCAGTTATGGGACAGGGGACAATCAGCCCCAGCATTTT. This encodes CASSYGTGDNQPQHF.